The 14 T cell receptor beta chains below all came from one sample that was sequenced in a study of T cells in Graves' hyperthyroidism and ophthalmopathy. There were TCR beta CDR3 regions amplified from RNA transcripts. An initial round of RT-PCR targeting the TCR CDR3 relied on the HTBI primer set. From the multiplex PCR reads, TCRdb called clonotypes with MiXCR, one entry per CDR3 protein. The data hold 270,000 or so distinct CDR3 sequences, with around 15% observed a single time. Sequenced material: blood. The source of these receptors is a woman between 45 and 65 years old with Graves' hyperthyroidism that later progressed to Graves' ophthalmopathy.

Ten or more counts support this clonotype. The CDR3 DNA is TGCGCCAGCAGCTTGTATGAGCGGGTGAACACCGGGGAGCTGTTTTTT. Its translation is CASSLYERVNTGELFF. The rearrangement links TRBV5-1 to TRBJ2-2; perhaps TRBD2 as D (6 bases). The germline CDR1 and CDR2 sequences are SGHRS and YFSETQ. This CDR3 contains 16 residues. V was shortened by 1 base and J by 1 base, with 11 bases between the two germline ends.

This clonotype was seen repeatedly, ten times or more. The V and J genes are TRBV2 and TRBJ2-5, with 12 nucleotides matching TRBD2. Per germline, CDR1 SNHLY and CDR2 FYNNEI. This CDR3 is 15 amino acids long. V dropped 4 bases and J dropped 5; count of bases not matched to a gene: 5. The CDR3 here is CASSVLAGGFETQYF. CDR3 nucleotides: TGTGCCAGCAGTGTTCTAGCGGGAGGGTTTGAGACCCAGTACTTC.

The chain is built from TRBV2 and TRBJ2-2; 15 bases are a match to TRBD2. CDR1 SNHLY and CDR2 FYNNEI come from the germline V gene. The ends lost 6 bases at V and 5 bases at J; junction bases unmatched: 4. The CDR3 consists of 16 residues. CDR3 region: CASRRTSGRATGELFF. Here the CDR3 DNA reads TGTGCCAGCAGGCGGACTAGCGGGAGGGCTACCGGGGAGCTGTTTTTT.

This clonotype has ten or more counts. This chain uses TRBV24-1 with TRBJ2-3; maybe TRBD1 (6 bases). V was pared by 2 bases and J by 2 bases, with 13 bases between. CDR3 size: 16 residues. Germline V gives CDR1 KGHDR, CDR2 SFDVKD. The CDR3: CATSDYRAANTDTQYF. Written as DNA, the CDR3 is TGTGCCACCAGTGATTACAGGGCAGCCAACACAGATACGCAGTATTTT.

The V and J genes are TRBV4-1 and TRBJ1-2; D perhaps matches TRBD1 (5 bases). V was shortened by 3 bases and J by 5 bases, with 22 bases between the two germline ends. The CDR3 runs to 17 residues. The germline V gene encodes CDR1 MGHRA and CDR2 YSYEKL. Here the CDR3 reads CASSQSVLGQGVYGYTF. The CDR3 region has the DNA TGCGCCAGCAGCCAGTCCGTACTAGGGCAGGGAGTGTATGGCTACACCTTC.

The V gene is TRBV5-6, the J gene TRBJ2-1; D is possibly TRBD1 or TRBD2 (5 bases each). Germline V CDR1 and CDR2: SGHDT, YYEEEE. The CDR3 runs 14 residues. Trimming left V 6 bases short and J 8 bases short, with 18 bases between. CDR3 region: CASTIGPLGDEQFF. The CDR3 DNA sequence: TGTGCCAGCACCATTGGCCCCCTGGGGGATGAGCAGTTCTTC. The entire variable domain, with the rest obtained from reference TRBV5-6 and TRBJ2-1, is as follows: DAGVTQSPTHLIKTRGQQVTLRCSPKSGHDTVSWYQQALGQGPQFIFQYYEEEERQRGNFPDRFSGHQFPNYSSELNVNALLLGDSALYLCASTIGPLGDEQFFGPGTRLTVL.

In its sample, this clonotype was seen a few times. The CDR3 nucleotides read TGTGCCAGTAGTATAGCAAGGCCATCCAATCAGCCCCAGCATTTT. Its translation is CASSIARPSNQPQHF. V gene TRBV19 combines with J gene TRBJ1-5, with D hard to call. The CDR3 runs 15 residues. Germline lookup yields CDR1 LNHDA and CDR2 SQIVND (reference sequence). The V and J ends lost 1 base and 3 bases respectively, with 10 bases between them.

This clonotype showed up many times. The rearrangement joins TRBV5-5 to TRBJ2-3; 15 bases line up with TRBD2. This CDR3 has 19 amino acids. Germline V gives CDR1 SGHKS, CDR2 YYEKEE (reference sequence). After removal of 4 bases from V and 1 base from J, the junction contained 10 bases not matched to a gene. This CDR3 reads CASSIRTGTSGRRTDTQYF. In DNA, the CDR3 is TGTGCCAGCAGCATCCGGACAGGGACTAGCGGGAGGCGCACAGATACGCAGTATTTT.

This clonotype occurred many times. This sequence joins TRBV12-3 or TRBV12-4 and TRBJ2-7; 9 nucleotides line up with TRBD2. Losses at the gene ends were 7 bases for V and 2 bases for J; bases not matched to a gene: 6. The CDR3 is made up of 14 amino acids. CDR3 coding DNA: TGTGCCAGCAAAGTGACTAGCGGCGCCTACGAGCAGTACTTC. The encoded protein is CASKVTSGAYEQYF.

In its sample, this clonotype was seen a few times. The chain's CDR3 is CASSWPSSGANVLTF. DNA for the CDR3: TGTGCCAGCAGCTGGCCCTCCTCTGGGGCCAACGTCCTGACTTTC. The chain is built from TRBV5-4 and TRBJ2-6; D remains ambiguous. Germline V gives CDR1 SGHNT, CDR2 YYREEE (reference sequence). This CDR3 comprises 15 residues. Trimming stripped 3 bases from V and 0 bases from J, with 7 bases between.

This clonotype has at least ten counts. V is TRBV7-9 and J is TRBJ2-1; D not certain. The CDR3 is 16 residues long. Trimming shortened V by 2 bases and J by 2 bases, and 13 bases separated the two germline ends. Germline CDR1 SEHNR, CDR2 FQNEAQ (reference sequence). The CDR3: CASSLIGVSTYNEQFF. The CDR3 bases are TGTGCCAGCAGCTTAATCGGTGTGAGTACCTACAATGAGCAGTTCTTC.

This clonotype was recorded at least ten times. This chain joins TRBV28 and TRBJ1-1; D remains unclear. Germline V gene data show CDR1 as MDHEN and CDR2 as SYDVKM. Deletions cut 4 bases from V and 3 bases from J, with 18 bases between. CDR3 size: 16 residues. The CDR3 sequence is CASSSSRFTTDTEAFF. For the CDR3, the DNA is TGTGCCAGCAGTTCCTCTCGATTTACAACAGACACTGAAGCTTTCTTT.

This clonotype occurred many times. The chain uses TRBV20-1 and TRBJ2-1; 8 bases fit TRBD2. The germline V gene encodes CDR1 DFQATT and CDR2 SNEGSKA (reference sequence). Germline trimming cut 3 bases from V and 10 bases from J; bases unmatched to any gene: 17. CDR3 size: 16 residues. The CDR3 DNA reads TGCAGTGCTAGGTTTGATTTTGGGGCGGGAGGATGGGAGCAGTTCTTC. The encoded protein is CSARFDFGAGGWEQFF.

This clonotype was counted a few times. The genes are TRBV9 and TRBJ1-2; perhaps TRBD1 as D (5 bases). Germline CDR1 reads SGDLS; CDR2 reads YYNGEE. V was trimmed by 0 bases and J by 7 bases, leaving 13 bases between them. The CDR3 is made up of 14 amino acids. Here the CDR3 reads CASSVGDGDFGYTF. The CDR3 region has the DNA TGTGCCAGCAGCGTAGGGGACGGAGACTTTGGCTACACCTTC.